The clone carrying this TCR beta chain was seen more than once but under ten times. Its antigen is unidentified. These data belong to a study of T cell repertoires in cytomegalovirus infection. Study as a whole: Matching HLA type and CMV infection were both indicated by public TCR beta signatures. Study-level results: HLA-C-restricted CMV clonotypes gave the most frequent clonotype in two of eight donors.

The CDR3 runs to 16 residues. V was clipped by 6 bases and J by 3 bases; unmatched bases: 7. The germline CDR1 and CDR2 sequences are MNHNY and SVGAGI (reference sequence). TCRdb re-called the reads through MiXCR, storing one row per CDR3 protein. The sample lists more than 250,000 distinct CDR3 sequences, approximately 25% occurring once. The sequence was collected from a human donor in good health (CMV status not recorded). Some clones in this sample may be carry-over from other donors' samples. The V gene is TRBV6-6, the J gene TRBJ2-3; 12 bases agree with TRBD2. Material: cultured PBMCs, obtained from culture after CMV antigen stimulation. CDR3 loop: CASSPGLAGLTDTQYF. The CDR3 coding sequence is TGTGCCAGCAGCCCAGGACTAGCGGGATTGACAGATACGCAGTATTTT.